A selection of T cell receptor beta chains follows, all from one sample in a study of T cells in Graves' hyperthyroidism and ophthalmopathy. TCRdb used MiXCR to reprocess the multiplex PCR reads, holding one entry per CDR3 protein. The table includes 450,000 to 550,000 distinct CDR3 sequences, roughly a quarter detected once. The source material was blood. The receptors here all came from a woman aged 25 to 39 with Graves' ophthalmopathy. Each CDR3 is given with its conserved first and last residue. A D gene is named only where the DNA matches it firmly. Expanded clones are given a class, and other clones once, few, many or no size at all.

v_gene	abundance	j_gene	len	d_gene	CDR3aa	CDR3nt
TRBV25-1	many	TRBJ2-5	22	TRBD2	CASSEMDGYPSGPKKVQETQYF	TGTGCCAGCAGTGAAATGGACGGATACCCTAGCGGTCCGAAAAAAGTACAAGAGACCCAGTACTTC
TRBV12-3/TRBV12-4	many	TRBJ1-2	11	-	CASSLGGGYTF	TGTGCCAGCAGCTTGGGGGGGGGCTACACCTTC
TRBV30	many	TRBJ1-2	16	-	CAWSGVVEGDARGYTF	TGTGCCTGGAGTGGAGTTGTTGAAGGGGACGCGCGAGGCTACACCTTC
TRBV18	many	TRBJ2-7	12	TRBD1	CASSLQGGEQYF	TGTGCCAGCTCCCTACAGGGGGGCGAGCAGTACTTC
TRBV12-3/TRBV12-4	many	TRBJ2-2	13	-	CASSLGGVGELFF	TGTGCCAGCAGCTTAGGCGGGGTCGGGGAGCTGTTTTTT
TRBV12-3/TRBV12-4	-	TRBJ1-1	16	-	CASTLRPVSMNTEAFF	TGTGCCAGCACACTCCGACCAGTGTCTATGAACACTGAAGCTTTCTTT
TRBV4-2	many	TRBJ2-7	15	-	CASSQDWDTTYEQYF	TGTGCCAGCAGCCAAGATTGGGACACAACCTACGAGCAGTACTTC
TRBV18	many	TRBJ1-5	14	TRBD1	CASSPAGGDEPQHF	TGTGCCAGCTCACCGGCAGGGGGCGATGAGCCCCAGCATTTT
TRBV10-3	-	TRBJ1-1	17	TRBD1	CAISESKLRTGLFEAFF	TGTGCCATCAGTGAGTCAAAGCTCCGGACAGGCCTTTTTGAAGCTTTCTTT
TRBV27	many	TRBJ1-5	13	-	CASSLSSNQPQHF	TGTGCCAGCAGCTTGAGTAGCAATCAGCCCCAGCATTTT